Listed here is a single TCR beta chain. The sample contains more than one DNA sequence encoding this CDR3. Clones were sequenced by immunoSEQ multiplex PCR, and TCRdb holds only the in-frame ones, with some missing. This table has a few hundred thousand clones, approximately 82% appearing once. Germline assignment: CDR1 SQVTM and CDR2 ANQGSEA. The CDR3 is 13 residues long. Trimming took 5 bases from V and 4 from J; bases not matched to a gene: 4. The record originates from a study of blood T cell repertoires in COVID-19. The chain combines TRBV29-1 with TRBJ1-3; 8 bases match TRBD1. The sequencing sample was made of peripheral blood. The TCR was taken from a woman aged 45-65 years with acute or convalescent COVID-19. The CDR3 protein is CSVTGGSGNTIYF. The DNA of the CDR3 is TGCAGCGTTACAGGGGGTTCAGGAAACACCATATATTTT.